This TCR beta chain derives from a study of blood T cells in healthy people across ages. A second roughly 6 to 11 cycle PCR used barcoded and J-beta primers. TCRdb itself ran the 5' RACE reads through MiXCR, one entry per CDR3 protein. The table shows fewer than 1.5 million distinct CDR3 sequences, with 42% occurring only once. CDR3 length equals 14 residues. Whenever a sample was processed, at least 7 million PBMCs were isolated. Remarks on this clonotype: Given a much more abundant clone one base away, this may be a read error.

The specimen was blood. This sequence joins TRBV21-1 and TRBJ2-7. TRBV21-1 is a pseudogene locus. This receptor was obtained from a woman aged 18-35 years in good health. The CDR3 bases are TGTGCCAGCAGGGGGAAACAGGAGATCTACGAGCAGTACTTC. It translates to CASRGKQEIYEQYF.